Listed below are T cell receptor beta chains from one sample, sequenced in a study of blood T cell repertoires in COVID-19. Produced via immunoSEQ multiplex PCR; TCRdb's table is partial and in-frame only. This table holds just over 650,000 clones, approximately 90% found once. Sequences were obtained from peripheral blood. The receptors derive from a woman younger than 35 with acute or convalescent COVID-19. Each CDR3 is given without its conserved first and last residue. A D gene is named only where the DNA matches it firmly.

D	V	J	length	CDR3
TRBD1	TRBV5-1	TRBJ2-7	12	ASSFTGDAYEQY
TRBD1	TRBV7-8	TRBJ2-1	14	ASSLGGTGTYNEQF
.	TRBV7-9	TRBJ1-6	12	ASSLFELNSPLH
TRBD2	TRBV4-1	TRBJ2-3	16	ASSQGPAGRGGPDTQY
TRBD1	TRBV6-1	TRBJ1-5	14	ASSENVGTGYQPQH
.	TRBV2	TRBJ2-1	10	ASSPPSREQF
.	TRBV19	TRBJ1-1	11	ASSIGRGSEAF
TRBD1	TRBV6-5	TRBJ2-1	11	ASSRDRGNEQF
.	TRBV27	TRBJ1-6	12	ASSFSQQGLPLH
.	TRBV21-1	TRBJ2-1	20	ASSKGKGVGQGSPASYNEQF
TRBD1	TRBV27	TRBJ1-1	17	ASSLYRGRPYARNTEAF
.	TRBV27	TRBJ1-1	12	ASSSRGVVTEAF
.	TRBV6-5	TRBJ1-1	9	ATEGVTEAF
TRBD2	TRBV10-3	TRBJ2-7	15	AISGTSGGPGRYEQY
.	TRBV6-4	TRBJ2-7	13	ASSEVGGQGYEQY
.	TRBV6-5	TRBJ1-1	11	ASSYSAVTEAF
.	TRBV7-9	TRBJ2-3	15	ASSLGCRGAGTDTQY
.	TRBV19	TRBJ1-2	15	ASSIDLPGLLGYGYT
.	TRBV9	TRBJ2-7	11	ASSVTAANEQY
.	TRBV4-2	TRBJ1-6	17	ASSQDNPLASSYNSPLH
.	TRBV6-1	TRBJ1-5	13	ASSEDTGQNQPQH
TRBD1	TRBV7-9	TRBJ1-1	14	ASSFFSAAGGTEAF
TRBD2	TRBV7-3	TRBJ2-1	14	ASSLGLGDWDNEQF
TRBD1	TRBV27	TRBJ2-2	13	ASSPLGTGRGELF
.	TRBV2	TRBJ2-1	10	ASSDIYNEQF
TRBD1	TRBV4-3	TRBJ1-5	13	ASSLRTGSNQPQH
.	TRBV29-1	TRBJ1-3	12	SVVRTSSGNTIY
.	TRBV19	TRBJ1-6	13	ASSIGTILNSPLH
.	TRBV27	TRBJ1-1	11	ASSLIGNTEAF
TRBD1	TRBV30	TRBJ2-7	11	AIQTGVTYEQY
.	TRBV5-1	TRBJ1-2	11	ASSLVDGGGYT
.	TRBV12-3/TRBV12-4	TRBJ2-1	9	ASSLTDEQF
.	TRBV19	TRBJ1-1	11	ASSPTGNTEAF
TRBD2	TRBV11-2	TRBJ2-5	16	ASSLVASASGVEETQY
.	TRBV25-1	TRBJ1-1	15	ASSESSPGGLGTEAF
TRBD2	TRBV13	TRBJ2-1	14	ASSYPLAGVNNEQF
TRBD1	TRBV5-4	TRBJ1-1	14	ASSVQGGGINTEAF
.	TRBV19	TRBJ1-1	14	ASSIGPRGENTEAF
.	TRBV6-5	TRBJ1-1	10	ASGDMNTEAF
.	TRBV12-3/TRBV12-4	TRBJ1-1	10	ASSLQEFEAF
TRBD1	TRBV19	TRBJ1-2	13	ASSLQGQGTGGYT
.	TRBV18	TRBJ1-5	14	ASSPPAQGLGQPQH
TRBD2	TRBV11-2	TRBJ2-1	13	ASSSGLAVVNEQF
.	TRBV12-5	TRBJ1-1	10	ASGWLNTEAF
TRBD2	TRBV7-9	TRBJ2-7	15	ASSLGDSGTSSYEQY
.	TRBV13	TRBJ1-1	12	ASSAKIMNTEAF
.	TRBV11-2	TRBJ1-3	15	ASSHYSGGESGNTIY
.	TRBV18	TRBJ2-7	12	ASSPRQGTYEQY
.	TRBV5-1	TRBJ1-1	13	ASSLFSQGDTEAF
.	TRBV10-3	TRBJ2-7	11	AIRTLPSYEQY
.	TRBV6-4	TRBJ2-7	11	ASSEGPSYEQY
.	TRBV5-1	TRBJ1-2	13	ASSPIRGVSDGYT
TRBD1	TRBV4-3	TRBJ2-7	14	ASSHGRTGEGSEQY
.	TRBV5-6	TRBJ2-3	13	ASSWRWGPTDTQY
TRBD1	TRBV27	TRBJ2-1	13	ASSLLGQGSNEQF